The 3 T cell receptor beta chains presented below share a single source sample, sequenced in a study of shared clonotypes between healthy human individuals. Sequencing used immunoSEQ multiplex PCR; TCRdb keeps in-frame clones, though not all of them. The sample holds about 2.3 million clones, 85% to 95% seen once. The sequenced material came from naive CD4+ T cells from PBMCs. Subset reported: CD45RA+ positively selected. The receptors stem from a man aged 18 to 29 in good health. Some clones in this sample may be carry-over from other donors' samples.

J is TRBJ1-2 and V is TRBV28; D remains ambiguous. V lost 4 bases and J lost 6, with 6 bases in between. The CDR3 contains 11 residues. The germline V gene encodes CDR1 MDHEN and CDR2 SYDVKM. The CDR3 DNA sequence: TGTGCCAGCAGTTCCCTGAATGGCTACACCTTC. This sequence encodes CASSSLNGYTF.

A word on this clone: Other DNA sequences within the sample encode an identical CDR3. J is TRBJ1-1 and V is TRBV6-5; TRBD1 is a possible D gene (6 bases). Germline CDR1 and CDR2: MNHEY and SVGAGI. Trimming shortened V by 5 bases and J by 2 bases, and 9 bases separated the two germline ends. There are 13 residues in the CDR3. The CDR3 bases are TGTGCCAGCAGTCAGGGGCTTAACACTGAAGCTTTCTTT. As protein: CASSQGLNTEAFF.

This clone came up once. CDR3 nucleotide sequence: TGTGCCAGCAGTTTACAGGGGGACGAACCGCATGGCTACACCTTC. Its protein is CASSLQGDEPHGYTF. The chain combines TRBV27 with TRBJ1-2, with 7 bases lining up with TRBD1. This CDR3 has 15 residues. The germline V gene encodes CDR1 MNHEY and CDR2 SMNVEV (reference sequence). After removal of 2 bases from V and 6 bases from J, the junction contained 9 bases not matched to a gene.